Reported below is one T cell receptor (beta chain). Authors' methods: The authors estimated nucleated cell counts from reference gene primer amplification. Profiling relied on immunoSEQ multiplex PCR, and the TCRdb table lists in-frame clones only, not all of them. V and J calls and clone size are as listed in that table; D and trimming were resolved from the DNA. The data show approximately 190,000 clones, with around 80% seen just once and roughly 6.7% held by the top ten. Germline V gene lookup returns CDR1 MNHEY and CDR2 SMNVEV (reference sequence). This CDR3 spans 16 amino acids. V was pared by 2 bases and J by 8 bases, with 21 bases between. The sample originates from a study of blood T cell repertoires in COVID-19. Study summary: Both acute and convalescent COVID-19 samples were obtained from the United States, Italy and Spain. The analysed material was cDNA or gDNA that came from T cells, B-cell-depleted T cells, or PBMCs.

The TCR originated in a man aged 60-69 years with acute or convalescent COVID-19. Sequencing was carried out using peripheral blood. The chain uses TRBV27 and TRBJ1-2; D uncertain. This chain's CDR3 is CASSLHHSTSLAGYTF. Written as DNA, the CDR3 is TGTGCCAGCAGTTTACACCACTCGACAAGCCTGGCGGGCTACACCTTC.